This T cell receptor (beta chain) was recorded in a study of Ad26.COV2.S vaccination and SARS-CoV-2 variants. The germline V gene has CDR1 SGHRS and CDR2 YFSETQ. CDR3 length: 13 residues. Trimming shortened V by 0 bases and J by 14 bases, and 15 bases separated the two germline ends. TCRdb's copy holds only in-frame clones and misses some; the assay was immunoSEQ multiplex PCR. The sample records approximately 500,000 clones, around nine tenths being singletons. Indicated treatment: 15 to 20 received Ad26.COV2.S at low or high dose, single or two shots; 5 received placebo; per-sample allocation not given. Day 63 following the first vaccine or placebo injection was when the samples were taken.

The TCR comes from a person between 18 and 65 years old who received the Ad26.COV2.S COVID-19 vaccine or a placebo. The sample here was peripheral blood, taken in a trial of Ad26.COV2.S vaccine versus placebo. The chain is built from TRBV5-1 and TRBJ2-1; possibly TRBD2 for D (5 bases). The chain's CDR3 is CASSLAVNSEKFF. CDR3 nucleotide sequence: TGCGCCAGCAGCTTGGCCGTTAATAGCGAGAAGTTCTTC.